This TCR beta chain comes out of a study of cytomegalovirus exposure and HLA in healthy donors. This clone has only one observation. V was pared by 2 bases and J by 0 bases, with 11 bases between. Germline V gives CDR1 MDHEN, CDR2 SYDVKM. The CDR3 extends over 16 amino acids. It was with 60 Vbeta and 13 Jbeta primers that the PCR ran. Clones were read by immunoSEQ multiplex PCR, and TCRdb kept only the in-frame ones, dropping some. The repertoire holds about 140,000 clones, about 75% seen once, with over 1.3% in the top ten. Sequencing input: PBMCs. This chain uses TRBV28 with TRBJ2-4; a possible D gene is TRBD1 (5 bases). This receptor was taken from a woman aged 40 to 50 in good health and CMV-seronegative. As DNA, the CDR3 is TGTGCCAGCAGTTTAAAGGACATTCTAGCCAAAAACATTCAGTACTTC. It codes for CASSLKDILAKNIQYF. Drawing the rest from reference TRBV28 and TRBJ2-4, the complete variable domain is DVKVTQSSRYLVKRTGEKVFLECVQDMDHENMFWYRQDPGLGLRLIYFSYDVKMKEKGDIPEGYSVSREKKERFSLILESASTNQTSMYLCASSLKDILAKNIQYFGAGTRLSVL.